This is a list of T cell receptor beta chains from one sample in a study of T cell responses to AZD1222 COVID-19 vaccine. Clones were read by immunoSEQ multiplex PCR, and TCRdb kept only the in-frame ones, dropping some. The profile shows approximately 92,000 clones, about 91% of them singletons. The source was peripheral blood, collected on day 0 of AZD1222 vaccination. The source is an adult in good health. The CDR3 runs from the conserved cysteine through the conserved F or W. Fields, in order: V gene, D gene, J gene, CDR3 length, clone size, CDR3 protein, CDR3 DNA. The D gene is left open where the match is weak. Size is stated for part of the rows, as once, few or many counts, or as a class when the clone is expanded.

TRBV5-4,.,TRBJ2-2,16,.,CASSGDGRAFTGELFF,TGTGCCAGCAGCGGCGACGGACGAGCGTTCACCGGGGAGCTGTTTTTT
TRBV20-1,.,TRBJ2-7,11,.,CSASALYEQYF,TGCAGTGCTAGCGCACTATACGAGCAGTACTTC
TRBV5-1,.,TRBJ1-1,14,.,CASSLGGWDTEAFF,TGCGCCAGCAGCTTGGGGGGCTGGGACACTGAAGCTTTCTTT
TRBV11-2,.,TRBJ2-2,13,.,CASSEDGTGELFF,TGTGCCAGCAGCGAGGACGGCACCGGGGAGCTGTTTTTT
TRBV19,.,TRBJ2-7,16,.,CASSINGRIEPNGQYF,TGTGCCAGTAGTATCAACGGCAGGATCGAACCTAACGGGCAGTACTTC
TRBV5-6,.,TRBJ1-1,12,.,CASSRDGAEAFF,TGTGCCAGCAGCCGGGACGGGGCTGAAGCTTTCTTT
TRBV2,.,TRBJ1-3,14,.,CASSDEGSGNTIYF,TGTGCCAGCAGTGATGAGGGGAGCGGAAACACCATATATTTT
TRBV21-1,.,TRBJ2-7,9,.,CASSKAASF,TGTGCCAGCAGCAAAGCGGCCTCCTTC
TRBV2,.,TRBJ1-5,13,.,CASSTPGPQPQHF,TGTGCCAGCAGTACCCCGGGGCCTCAGCCCCAGCATTTT
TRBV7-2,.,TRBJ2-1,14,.,CASSLPLRATEQFF,TGTGCCAGCAGCTTGCCCCTCCGAGCGACAGAGCAGTTCTTC
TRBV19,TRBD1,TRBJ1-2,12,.,CASSTTGDGYTF,TGTGCCAGTAGTACGACAGGGGATGGCTACACCTTC
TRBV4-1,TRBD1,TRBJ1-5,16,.,CASSQKTGGGNQPQHF,TGCGCCAGCAGCCAGAAGACAGGGGGCGGCAATCAGCCCCAGCATTTT
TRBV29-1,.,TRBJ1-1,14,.,CSAHPRVGATEAFF,TGCAGCGCCCACCCCAGGGTAGGCGCCACTGAAGCTTTCTTT
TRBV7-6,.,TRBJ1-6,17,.,CASSSTLGDAYNSPLHF,TGTGCCAGCAGCTCCACCCTAGGGGACGCCTATAATTCACCCCTCCACTTT
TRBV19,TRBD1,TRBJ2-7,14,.,CASSSPGQTYEQYF,TGTGCCAGTAGTTCCCCGGGACAGACCTACGAGCAGTACTTC
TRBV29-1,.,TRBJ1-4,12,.,CSVAGVGEKLFF,TGCAGCGTAGCAGGGGTGGGCGAAAAACTGTTTTTT
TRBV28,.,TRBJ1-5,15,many,CASSFRPGPNQPQHF,TGTGCCAGCAGTTTTCGGCCAGGCCCCAATCAGCCCCAGCATTTT
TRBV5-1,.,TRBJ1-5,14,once,CASSLGGQNQPQHF,TGCGCCAGCAGCCTGGGGGGGCAGAATCAGCCCCAGCATTTT
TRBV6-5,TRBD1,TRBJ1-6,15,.,CASSYSRTGPSPLHF,TGTGCCAGCAGTTACTCTAGGACAGGGCCCTCACCCCTCCACTTT
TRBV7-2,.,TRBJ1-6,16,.,CASSFRRRGVNSPLHF,TGTGCCAGCAGCTTCCGCCGCAGGGGAGTTAATTCACCCCTCCACTTT
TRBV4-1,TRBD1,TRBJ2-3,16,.,CASSQGQGPKPDTQYF,TGCGCCAGCAGCCAGGGACAGGGGCCGAAACCAGATACGCAGTATTTT
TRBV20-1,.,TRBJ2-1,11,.,CSAQDRNEQFF,TGCAGTGCGCAGGATCGCAATGAGCAGTTCTTC